Below are 8 T cell receptor beta chains sequenced from a single sample in a study of blood T cell repertoires in COVID-19. The table came from immunoSEQ multiplex PCR; TCRdb's copy has only in-frame clones and leaves some out. The data hold about 55,000 clones, with 87% observed a single time. The sequenced sample consisted of peripheral blood. Receptors originate from a man in his forties with COVID-19, enrolled during active disease.

The chain couples TRBV30 to TRBJ1-3, with D unresolved. V gave up 5 bases and J gave up 1 base, with 12 bases separating them. The CDR3 consists of 14 residues. CDR1 GTSNPN and CDR2 SVGIG come from the germline V gene (reference sequence). The CDR3 spells CAWGPGASGNTIYF. The CDR3 DNA reads TGTGCCTGGGGTCCGGGTGCTTCTGGAAACACCATATATTTT.

This rearrangement joins TRBV19 to TRBJ2-3, with TRBD2 matching over 10 bases. Germline CDR1 LNHDA, CDR2 SQIVND (reference sequence). The CDR3 is 14 residues long. With V trimmed by 5 bases and J by 5 bases, 4 bases remained unmatched. CDR3 in amino acids: CASSLGTSEDTQYF. CDR3 nucleotides: TGTGCCAGTAGTCTCGGGACTAGCGAAGATACGCAGTATTTT.

This chain links TRBV9 with TRBJ1-4; 10 positions agree with TRBD1. Germline values: CDR1 SGDLS, CDR2 YYNGEE. The V gene end was trimmed by 3 bases and the J gene end by 5 bases; junction bases not matched to a gene: 4. This CDR3 comprises 15 residues. As DNA, the CDR3 is TGTGCCAGCAGCGCCGGGACAGGGGCGAATGAAAAACTGTTTTTT. Protein sequence: CASSAGTGANEKLFF.

This rearrangement joins TRBV28 to TRBJ1-5; possibly TRBD1 for D (6 bases). Germline assignment: CDR1 MDHEN and CDR2 SYDVKM. V was pared by 5 bases and J by 6 bases, with 14 bases between. The CDR3 is 14 residues long. CDR3 amino acids: CASSPHREGQPQHF. CDR3 DNA sequence: TGTGCCAGCAGTCCGCACAGGGAGGGTCAGCCCCAGCATTTT.

This clone came up once. The chain recombines TRBV4-1 with TRBJ2-5; possibly TRBD1 for D (6 bases). V was shortened by 1 base and J by 7 bases, with 16 bases between the two germline ends. CDR1 is MGHRA and CDR2 is YSYEKL in the germline V gene. This CDR3 region has 15 residues. CDR3 in amino acids: CASSQGDDRTRTQYF. CDR3 nucleotides: TGCGCCAGCAGCCAAGGGGATGACAGGACACGGACCCAGTACTTC.

This chain connects TRBV20-1 to TRBJ2-5; a weak D match, TRBD2 (6 bases). Germline CDR1 is DFQATT and CDR2 is SNEGSKA (reference sequence). The CDR3 has 14 amino acids. V dropped 3 bases and J dropped 3 bases, with 14 bases sitting between them. The DNA for the CDR3 is TGCAGTGCTAGTAAAGGGACTGCCAAAGAGACCCAGTACTTC. Encoded protein: CSASKGTAKETQYF.

This clone appeared a few times. This chain connects TRBV19 to TRBJ2-1; 7 bases align to TRBD2. Germline CDR1 LNHDA, CDR2 SQIVND (reference sequence). With V trimmed by 4 bases and J by 4 bases, 13 bases remained unmatched. The CDR3 is 17 amino acids. The CDR3 spells CASSSDLASGFYNEQFF. The CDR3 DNA is TGTGCCAGTAGTAGCGATTTGGCTAGCGGTTTTTACAATGAGCAGTTCTTC. The full variable domain, its missing parts supplied by reference TRBV19 and TRBJ2-1, is DGGITQSPKYLFRKEGQNVTLSCEQNLNHDAMYWYRQDPGQGLRLIYYSQIVNDFQKGDIAEGYSVSREKKESFPLTVTSAQKNPTAFYLCASSSDLASGFYNEQFFGPGTRLTVL.

The chain links TRBV27 to TRBJ2-2; 10 bases agree with TRBD1. This CDR3 spans 15 amino acids. Germline V gene lookup returns CDR1 MNHEY and CDR2 SMNVEV (reference sequence). V lost 6 bases to trimming and J lost 5 bases; unmatched junction nucleotides: 6. The CDR3 bases are TGTGCCAGCAGACCGGGGACAGGGGCTACCGGGGAGCTGTTTTTT. Its protein product is CASRPGTGATGELFF.